The 3 T cell receptor beta chains in this list originate from one sample, sequenced in a study of tissue T cells after allogeneic stem cell transplantation. Measured with immunoSEQ multiplex PCR; TCRdb has only the in-frame clones, and not every one. The table includes thousands of clones, around two fifths detected once. Noted time point: mouse harvest day 7 after allogeneic transplant. Each mouse received 10^7 T-cell-depleted marrow cells plus 10^6 splenic CD5+ T cells by tail vein. Sequencing was carried out using skin. Source of these receptors: a female BALB/c mouse given C57BL/6 T cells with graft-versus-host disease after an allogeneic hematopoietic cell transplant.

This clone was recorded only once. Mouse gene names apply. CDR3 DNA (partial): TGTGCCAGCAGCTTACAGGGGTCTGGAAATACGCTCTAT. It codes for CASSLQGSGNTLY. The whole CDR3 is CASSLQGSGNTLYF. This rearrangement joins TRBV4 to TRBJ1-3; 7 bases map to TRBD1. The read terminates 1 residue ahead of where the CDR3 ends, so the germline J gene completes it. The J segment lost 1 base and the V segment lost 4 bases, leaving 1 base of the junction unmatched. The germline V gene has CDR1 LGHDT and CDR2 YNNKQL (reference sequence). The CDR3 runs 14 residues.

Concerning this clone: Gene names and germline match the mouse. Sequencing ends 1 residue short of the CDR3 end; the germline J gene provides the rest. This sequence joins TRBV19 and TRBJ1-1; perhaps TRBD1 as D (6 bases). V was clipped by 1 base and J by 3 bases, with 10 bases between them. Germline V CDR1 and CDR2: FNHDT, SITEND (reference sequence). The CDR3 sequence is 14 residues long. The CDR3 sequence: CASSIRGADTEVFF. The CDR3 DNA, read in part, is TGTGCCAGCAGTATAAGGGGGGCTGACACAGAAGTCTTC.

Note on this clone: Germline and genes: mouse. The read halts 1 residue ahead of the CDR3 end, with the missing end drawn from the germline J gene. The chain is built from TRBV26 and TRBJ1-1; TRBD1 matches at 7 bases. V gave up 4 bases and J gave up 0 bases; unmatched junction bases: 2. Germline CDR1 KGHPV, CDR2 FQNQEV (reference sequence). The CDR3 spans 14 residues. The CDR3 loop is CASSPGTANTEVFF. CDR3 DNA (partial): TGTGCCAGCAGTCCCGGGACAGCAAACACAGAAGTCTTC.